A single sample is the source of the 4 T cell receptor beta chains below, sequenced in a study of blood T cell repertoires in COVID-19. Measured with immunoSEQ multiplex PCR; TCRdb has only the in-frame clones, and not every one. The table shows roughly 62,000 clones, with approximately 80% occurring only once. The specimen was peripheral blood. The source of these receptors is a man in his sixties with acute or convalescent COVID-19.

V and J are TRBV25-1 and TRBJ1-1, with a possible D match to TRBD1 (6 bases). Germline V gene sequence: CDR1 MGHDK, CDR2 SYGVNS. Trimming removed 2 bases from V and 3 bases from J, with 16 bases in between. This CDR3 is built from 16 residues. The CDR3 region is CASSELVQGRDTEAFF. CDR3 in DNA: TGTGCCAGCAGTGAACTGGTTCAGGGGAGGGACACTGAAGCTTTCTTT.

The chain has TRBV5-1 and TRBJ1-1, with TRBD1 as a possible D gene (5 bases). V was cut by 8 bases and J by 1 base, with 21 bases left in between. CDR1 and CDR2 from the germline V gene are SGHRS and YFSETQ. This CDR3 comprises 16 residues. In DNA form, the CDR3 reads TGCGCCAGACCCTCCCGACCCTGGGGCCCGAACACTGAAGCTTTCTTT. It yields the protein CARPSRPWGPNTEAFF.

This clone was seen once. The chain employs TRBV27 and TRBJ2-1; maybe TRBD1 (6 bases). V was trimmed by 1 base and J by 6 bases, leaving 19 bases between them. CDR3 length: 17 amino acids. Germline CDR1 MNHEY, CDR2 SMNVEV (reference sequence). For the CDR3, the DNA is TGTGCCAGCAGTTTATACCAGACAGGCCAGGGTCCCAATGAGCAGTTCTTC. This encodes CASSLYQTGQGPNEQFF.

This clone counts as large. V usage is TRBV9 and J usage is TRBJ2-5, with 7 positions matching TRBD2. Germline-derived CDR1 and CDR2 are SGDLS and YYNGEE. This CDR3 region has 14 residues. V lost 6 bases to trimming and J lost 5 bases; unmatched junction nucleotides: 10. CDR3 DNA sequence: TGTGCCAGCAACCCGACTAGCATCGAGGAGACCCAGTACTTC. Its protein product is CASNPTSIEETQYF.